The 13 T cell receptor beta chains below come from one sample, sequenced in a study of identical twins. From the 5' RACE reads, TCRdb called clonotypes with MiXCR, one entry per CDR3 protein. The table includes 1.5 million or so distinct CDR3 sequences, less than 40% detected once. Sequenced: cord blood. The receptors here all came from a newborn girl in good health.

The chain combines TRBV28 with TRBJ2-4, with TRBD1 matching 9 bases. Germline CDR1 reads MDHEN; CDR2 reads SYDVKM. The J segment lost 0 bases and the V segment lost 4 bases, leaving 10 bases of the junction unmatched. This CDR3 region has 18 residues. The CDR3 loop is CASSWGTGTGQAKNIQYF. DNA of the CDR3: TGTGCCAGCAGTTGGGGGACCGGGACAGGGCAAGCCAAAAACATTCAGTACTTC. The full variable domain, completed using reference TRBV28 and TRBJ2-4, is DVKVTQSSRYLVKRTGEKVFLECVQDMDHENMFWYRQDPGLGLRLIYFSYDVKMKEKGDIPEGYSVSREKKERFSLILESASTNQTSMYLCASSWGTGTGQAKNIQYFGAGTRLSVL.

A few counts support this clonotype. V is TRBV20-1 and J is TRBJ2-3; TRBD2 is a possible D gene (5 bases). Germline assignment: CDR1 DFQATT and CDR2 SNEGSKA (reference sequence). V gave up 0 bases and J gave up 2 bases, with 12 bases separating them. The CDR3 runs to 15 residues. The chain's CDR3 is CSAREGGSSTDTQYF. The CDR3 region has the DNA TGCAGTGCTAGAGAGGGCGGGTCTTCCACAGATACGCAGTATTTT.

The chain combines TRBV20-1 with TRBJ2-5; perhaps TRBD2 as D (5 bases). Trimming shortened V by 3 bases and J by 11 bases, and 22 bases separated the two germline ends. The CDR3 covers 14 residues. Germline V gene sequence: CDR1 DFQATT, CDR2 SNEGSKA (reference sequence). The CDR3, as DNA: TGCAGTGCTAGCTGGGAGTCGCTTATTAATGAGCAGTACTTC. Encoded protein: CSASWESLINEQYF.

The genes are TRBV29-1 and TRBJ2-7, with TRBD2 identical over 8 bases. V gave up 4 bases and J gave up 4 bases; unmatched junction bases: 6. Germline CDR1 and CDR2: SQVTM and ANQGSEA. CDR3 size: 13 residues. CDR3 protein: CSVAGGARYEQYF. The CDR3 DNA follows: TGCAGCGTTGCGGGGGGGGCGCGATACGAGCAGTACTTC.

V usage is TRBV25-1 and J usage is TRBJ1-2, with D maybe TRBD1 (5 bases). CDR1 and CDR2 from the germline V gene are MGHDK and SYGVNS. Trimming shortened V by 4 bases and J by 8 bases, and 17 bases separated the two germline ends. The CDR3 runs to 14 residues. Here the CDR3 DNA reads TGTGCCAGCAGTGGATGGGGGTCTCTACGGGGCTACACCTTC. Protein product: CASSGWGSLRGYTF.

The chain employs TRBV20-1 and TRBJ2-7; D not resolved. The CDR3 covers 14 residues. The germline V and J ends were trimmed by 3 bases and 2 bases, with 14 bases remaining between them. The germline V gene has CDR1 DFQATT and CDR2 SNEGSKA (reference sequence). CDR3 region: CSARSAGATYEQYF. The CDR3 nucleotides read TGCAGTGCTAGGTCGGCAGGCGCTACCTACGAGCAGTACTTC.

This clonotype was found a few times. V usage is TRBV29-1 and J usage is TRBJ2-7; 9 positions agree with TRBD2. After removal of 7 bases from V and 3 bases from J, the junction contained 10 bases not matched to a gene. The germline CDR1 and CDR2 sequences are SQVTM and ANQGSEA. The CDR3 contains 14 residues. The CDR3 reads CSAAPGTSSYEQYF. The CDR3 DNA reads TGCAGCGCGGCGCCCGGGACTAGCAGCTACGAGCAGTACTTC.

This clonotype came up a few times. The chain recombines TRBV19 with TRBJ2-1, with 8 bases matching TRBD2. Germline V lookup: CDR1 LNHDA, CDR2 SQIVND (reference sequence). V lost 3 bases, J lost 9 bases, and 7 bases stayed unmatched. The CDR3 is made up of 14 amino acids. CDR3: CASSIFGRGSEQFF. The CDR3 coding sequence is TGTGCCAGTAGTATTTTCGGGAGGGGCAGTGAGCAGTTCTTC.

The chain carries TRBV10-3 and TRBJ2-2; the D is unclear. The V gene lost 3 bases and the J gene lost 2 bases, with 7 bases spanning the gap. Germline CDR1 ENHRY, CDR2 SYGVKD. The CDR3 contains 14 residues. The CDR3 nucleotides read TGTGCCATCAGTGACTCAGAAAACACCGGGGAGCTGTTTTTT. It codes for CAISDSENTGELFF.

V and J are TRBV20-1 and TRBJ2-5; D remains unclear. The CDR3 extends over 13 amino acids. Germline values: CDR1 DFQATT, CDR2 SNEGSKA (reference sequence). Trimming shortened V by 7 bases and J by 1 base, and 13 bases separated the two germline ends. The CDR3 DNA reads TGCAGTGGAGTTCTGGGCCCCCAAGAGACCCAGTACTTC. Translated: CSGVLGPQETQYF.

The genes are TRBV29-1 and TRBJ2-7, with TRBD2 matching 7 bases. This CDR3 has 13 residues. CDR1 SQVTM and CDR2 ANQGSEA come from the germline V gene. Trimming cost V 6 bases and J 4 bases; bases outside gene matches: 9. The CDR3 DNA sequence: TGCAGCGTAGCTAGCGGAGTCAGGTACGAGCAGTACTTC. Its translation is CSVASGVRYEQYF.

The gene calls are TRBV16 and TRBJ1-1, with D perhaps TRBD1 (6 bases). The CDR3 has 14 residues. The V gene's germline CDR1 is KGHSY and CDR2 FQNENV. The V gene lost 6 bases and the J gene lost 4 bases, with 15 bases spanning the gap. The CDR3 sequence is CASRRLRGGTEAFF. CDR3 bases: TGTGCCAGCAGGCGACTGAGGGGGGGCACTGAAGCTTTCTTT.

Points on this clonotype: A read error may produce the germline difference seen at one junction end. V usage is TRBV10-3 and J usage is TRBJ1-6; possible D gene TRBD1, 5 bases. The germline CDR1 and CDR2 sequences are ENHRY and SYGVKD. The CDR3 is made up of 16 amino acids. The CDR3 sequence: CAISESTDPRNSPLHF. CDR3 nucleotides: TGTGCCATCAGTGAGTCGACAGACCCTCGGAATTCGCCCCTCCACTTT.